Following are 16 T cell receptor beta chains from one sample sequenced in a study of T cell responses to AZD1222 COVID-19 vaccine. Repertoires were generated with immunoSEQ multiplex PCR, while TCRdb's copy carries only in-frame clones and drops some. The table includes about 130,000 clones, around nine tenths detected once. The specimen was peripheral blood, collected on day 0 of AZD1222 vaccination. These receptors all stem from an adult in good health.

This chain links TRBV7-3 with TRBJ2-3; 7 bases are shared with TRBD1. The germline V gene has CDR1 SGHTA and CDR2 FQGTGA. The J segment lost 11 bases and the V segment lost 7 bases, leaving 6 bases of the junction unmatched. The CDR3 length is 11 residues. The CDR3 nucleotides are TGTGCCAGCACCTCCGGGACAGAGCAGTATTTT. It translates to CASTSGTEQYF.

V and J are TRBV4-3 and TRBJ1-2; D is perhaps TRBD1 (5 bases). V gave up 0 bases and J gave up 6 bases, with 11 bases separating them. The CDR3 loop spans 14 amino acids. Germline-derived CDR1 and CDR2 are LGHNA and YSLEER. This chain's CDR3 is CASSQDRWGNGYTF. The CDR3 DNA sequence: TGCGCCAGCAGCCAAGATCGTTGGGGGAATGGCTACACCTTC.

The CDR3 reads CASSYDREGGYTF. DNA for the CDR3: TGTGCCAGCAGCTATGACAGGGAAGGCGGCTACACCTTC. The genes are TRBV7-8 and TRBJ1-2; the match to TRBD1 covers 7 bases. V was pared by 4 bases and J by 8 bases, with 7 bases of the junction left unmatched. The CDR3 sequence is 13 residues long. From germline, CDR1 is SGHVS and CDR2 FQNEAQ.

This rearrangement joins TRBV7-9 to TRBJ1-2; D is undetermined. CDR1 is SEHNR and CDR2 is FQNEAQ in the germline V gene (reference sequence). V was clipped by 5 bases and J by 4 bases, with 17 bases between them. The CDR3 is 15 residues long. The CDR3 DNA reads as TGTGCCAGCAGCACACTGCTAGACACCCTCTATGGCTACACCTTC. Protein: CASSTLLDTLYGYTF.

The chain recombines TRBV6-1 with TRBJ1-2; no firm D call. Germline V gene sequence: CDR1 MNHNS, CDR2 SASEGT. The CDR3 is 16 residues long. Trimming pared 0 bases from V and 3 bases from J, leaving 14 bases between. The DNA of the CDR3 is TGTGCCAGCAGTGAAGCCTCCTGGCAGTTACACTATGGCTACACCTTC. This codes for CASSEASWQLHYGYTF.

This chain links TRBV6-4 with TRBJ2-3, with TRBD2 matching over 13 bases. Germline CDR1 and CDR2: MRHNA and SNTAGT. V was clipped by 2 bases and J by 2 bases; unmatched bases: 7. The CDR3 is made up of 18 amino acids. The CDR3 loop is CASSDLGTSGVITDTQYF. In nucleotides, the CDR3 is TGTGCCAGCAGTGACCTAGGGACTAGCGGGGTGATCACAGATACGCAGTATTTT.

This chain uses TRBV5-1 with TRBJ1-2; 8 bases align to TRBD1. This CDR3 contains 16 residues. After removal of 4 bases from V and 4 bases from J, the junction contained 12 bases not matched to a gene. Germline V gene data show CDR1 as SGHRS and CDR2 as YFSETQ. For the CDR3, the DNA is TGCGCCAGCAGCGACGAAGGACAGGGAAGCGGCTATGGCTACACCTTC. It yields the protein CASSDEGQGSGYGYTF.

The chain carries TRBV4-2 and TRBJ1-1; D gene uncertain. The CDR3 consists of 14 residues. The germline V gene has CDR1 LGHNA and CDR2 YNFKEQ. V was pared by 4 bases and J by 1 base, with 10 bases between. This chain's CDR3 is CASSPSLENTEAFF. The DNA of the CDR3 is TGTGCCAGCAGCCCCTCACTCGAGAACACTGAAGCTTTCTTT.

V gene TRBV11-2 combines with J gene TRBJ2-7; D is undetermined. Between the trimmed V and J ends, which lost 4 bases and 2 bases, there was a span of 12 bases. This CDR3 is 14 amino acids long. The germline CDR1 and CDR2 sequences are SGHAT and FQNNGV. CDR3 amino acids: CASSSTLGPYEQYF. DNA of the CDR3: TGTGCCAGCAGCTCTACCTTAGGCCCCTACGAGCAGTACTTC.

This sequence joins TRBV5-1 and TRBJ2-3, with TRBD2 matching over 9 bases. Losses at the gene ends were 2 bases for V and 2 bases for J; bases not matched to a gene: 15. CDR3 length: 19 residues. Germline V lookup: CDR1 SGHRS, CDR2 YFSETQ. The CDR3 here is CASSLGHEWAGGTTDTQYF. The CDR3 coding sequence is TGCGCCAGCAGCTTAGGTCACGAGTGGGCGGGGGGGACCACAGATACGCAGTATTTT.

The V and J genes are TRBV30 and TRBJ2-7; D unresolved. The CDR3 covers 13 residues. V shed 0 bases and J shed 2 bases, with 8 bases lying between them. Germline-derived CDR1 and CDR2 are GTSNPN and SVGIG (reference sequence). The CDR3 is CAWSVIQAYEQYF. The DNA for the CDR3 is TGTGCCTGGAGTGTTATACAAGCCTACGAGCAGTACTTC. Variable domain in full (rest from reference TRBV30 and TRBJ2-7): SQTIHQWPATLVQPVGSPLSLECTVEGTSNPNLYWYRQAAGRGLQLLFYSVGIGQISSEVPQNLSASRPQDRQFILSSKKLLLSDSGFYLCAWSVIQAYEQYFGPGTRLTVT.

The chain links TRBV10-3 to TRBJ1-6; 7 bases are a match to TRBD1. CDR3 length: 16 amino acids. Trimming removed 1 base from V and 7 bases from J; junction bases left unmatched: 7. In germline, CDR1 is ENHRY, CDR2 SYGVKD. In nucleotides, the CDR3 is TGTGCCATCAGTGAGTTTAAGGGACAGAAGAATTCACCCCTCCACTTT. Translated, it gives CAISEFKGQKNSPLHF.

The chain joins TRBV18 to TRBJ1-3, with 8 bases matching TRBD1. V was clipped by 1 base and J by 2 bases; unmatched bases: 10. CDR3 length: 18 amino acids. In germline, CDR1 is KGHSH, CDR2 LQKENI. CDR3 nucleotide sequence: TGTGCCAGCTCACCACTTTTAACAGGGGGAGGAACTGGAAACACCATATATTTT. Protein: CASSPLLTGGGTGNTIYF.

Here the CDR3 DNA reads TGTGCCAGCACTTTACGTCCGACAGGGGCGAATGGCTACACCTTC. Encoded protein: CASTLRPTGANGYTF. The rearrangement links TRBV6-5 to TRBJ1-2, with TRBD1 identical over 8 bases. The junction had 13 bases not matched to a gene; V was cut back by 7 bases and J by 6 bases. The CDR3 totals 15 residues. CDR1 is MNHEY and CDR2 is SVGAGI in the germline V gene.

The gene calls are TRBV7-2 and TRBJ2-7; TRBD2 aligns across 8 bases. Germline CDR1 SGHTA, CDR2 FQGNSA. The CDR3 has 17 residues. V trimming: 3 bases; J trimming: 5 bases; junction bases outside the gene matches: 15. CDR3 loop: CASSFIRGGPIQHEQYF. As DNA, the CDR3 is TGTGCCAGCAGCTTCATCCGGGGGGGGCCCATCCAGCACGAGCAGTACTTC.

The rearrangement links TRBV3-1 (or the pseudogene TRBV3-2) to TRBJ2-1; D is perhaps TRBD2 (5 bases). Germline values: CDR1 LGHDT, CDR2 YNNKEL (reference sequence). V was pared by 2 bases and J by 6 bases, with 11 bases between. This CDR3 comprises 14 residues. CDR3 in amino acids: CASSQPGSPNEQFF. CDR3 nucleotides: TGTGCCAGCAGCCAACCGGGGTCCCCCAATGAGCAGTTCTTC.